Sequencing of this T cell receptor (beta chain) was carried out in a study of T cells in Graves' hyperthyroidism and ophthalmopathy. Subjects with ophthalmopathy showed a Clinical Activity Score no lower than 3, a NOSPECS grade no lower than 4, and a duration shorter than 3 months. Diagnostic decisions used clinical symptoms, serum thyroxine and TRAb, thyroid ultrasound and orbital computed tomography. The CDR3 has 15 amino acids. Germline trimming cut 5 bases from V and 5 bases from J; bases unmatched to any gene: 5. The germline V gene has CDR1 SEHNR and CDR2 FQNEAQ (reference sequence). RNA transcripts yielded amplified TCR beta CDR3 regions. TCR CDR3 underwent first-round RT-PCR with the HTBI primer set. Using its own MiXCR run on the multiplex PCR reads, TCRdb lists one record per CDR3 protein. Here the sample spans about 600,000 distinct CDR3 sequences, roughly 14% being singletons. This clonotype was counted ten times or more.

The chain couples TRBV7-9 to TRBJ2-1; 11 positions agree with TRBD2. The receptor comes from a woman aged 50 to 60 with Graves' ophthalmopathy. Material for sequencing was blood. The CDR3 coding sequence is TGTGCCAGCAGCAAACTAGCGGGAGATCACAATGAGCAGTTCTTC. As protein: CASSKLAGDHNEQFF.